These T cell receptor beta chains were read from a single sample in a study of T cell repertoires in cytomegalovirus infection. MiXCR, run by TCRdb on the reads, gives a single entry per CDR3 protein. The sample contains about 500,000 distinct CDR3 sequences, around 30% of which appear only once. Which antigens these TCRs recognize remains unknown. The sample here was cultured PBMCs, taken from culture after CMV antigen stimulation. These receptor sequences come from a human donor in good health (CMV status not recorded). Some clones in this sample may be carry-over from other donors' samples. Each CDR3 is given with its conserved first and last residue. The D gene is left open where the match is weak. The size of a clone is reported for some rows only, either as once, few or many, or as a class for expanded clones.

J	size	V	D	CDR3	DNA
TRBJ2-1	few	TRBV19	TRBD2	CASRTSGRALNEQFF	TGTGCCAGTAGGACTAGCGGGAGGGCCCTCAATGAGCAGTTCTTC
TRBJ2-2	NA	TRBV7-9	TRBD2	CASSPSGSGAGELFF	TGTGCCAGCAGCCCGAGCGGGAGTGGCGCCGGGGAGCTGTTTTTT
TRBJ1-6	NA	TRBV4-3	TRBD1	CASSQDRVYNSPLHF	TGCGCCAGCAGCCAGGACAGGGTTTATAATTCACCCCTCCACTTT
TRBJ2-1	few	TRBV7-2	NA	CASSLGQENEQFF	TGTGCCAGCAGCTTAGGCCAGGAAAATGAGCAGTTCTTC
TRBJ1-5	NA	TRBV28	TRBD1	CASSPGQGQQPQHF	TGTGCCAGCAGTCCGGGACAGGGGCAACAGCCCCAGCATTTT
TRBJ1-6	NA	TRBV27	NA	CASSTRQEKSPLHF	TGTGCCAGCAGTACCAGACAGGAAAAGTCACCCCTCCACTTT
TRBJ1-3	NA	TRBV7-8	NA	CASSLARGGIGGNTIYF	TGTGCCAGCAGCTTAGCGCGAGGGGGGATTGGTGGAAACACCATATATTTT
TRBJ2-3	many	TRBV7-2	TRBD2	CASSPPPRGRGTDTQYF	TGTGCCAGCAGCCCACCTCCCCGCGGGAGAGGCACAGATACGCAGTATTTT
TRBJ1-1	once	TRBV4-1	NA	CASSPEGGVGSTEAFF	TGCGCCAGCAGCCCCGAGGGGGGAGTTGGGTCCACTGAAGCTTTCTTT
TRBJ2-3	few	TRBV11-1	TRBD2	CASSVSTSAFLDTQYF	TGTGCCAGCAGCGTCTCAACTAGCGCCTTCCTGGATACGCAGTATTTT
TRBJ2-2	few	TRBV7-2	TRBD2	CASSSDLLAGVPGELFF	TGTGCCAGCAGCTCAGACCTACTAGCGGGAGTCCCCGGGGAGCTGTTTTTT
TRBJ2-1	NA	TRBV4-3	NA	CASSHRTGVGANEQFF	TGCGCCAGCAGCCATCGAACTGGGGTGGGAGCCAATGAGCAGTTCTTC
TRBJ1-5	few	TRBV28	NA	CASSLSPVRGLQPQHF	TGTGCCAGCAGTTTATCCCCCGTACGGGGTTTACAGCCCCAGCATTTT
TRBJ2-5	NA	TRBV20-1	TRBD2	CSARGPGGNQETQYF	TGCAGTGCTAGAGGGCCGGGAGGAAACCAAGAGACCCAGTACTTC
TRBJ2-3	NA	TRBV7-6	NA	CASSLASGPDTQYF	TGTGCCAGCAGCTTAGCCTCAGGGCCAGATACGCAGTATTTT
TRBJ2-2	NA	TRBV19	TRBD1	CASTTGSRVFGELFF	TGTGCCAGTACGACAGGGAGCCGCGTTTTCGGGGAGCTGTTTTTT
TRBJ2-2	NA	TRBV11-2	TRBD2	CASSRIAGANTGELFF	TGTGCCAGCAGCCGGATAGCGGGAGCGAACACCGGGGAGCTGTTTTTT
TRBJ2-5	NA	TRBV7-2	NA	CASSLGFSGKETQYF	TGTGCCAGCAGCTTAGGGTTTTCGGGAAAAGAGACCCAGTACTTC
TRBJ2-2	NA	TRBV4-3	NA	CASSQDQGFGTGELFF	TGCGCCAGCAGCCAAGATCAGGGGTTCGGCACCGGGGAGCTGTTTTTT
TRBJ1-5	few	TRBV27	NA	CASRSVADNQPQHF	TGTGCCAGCAGATCAGTGGCAGACAATCAGCCCCAGCATTTT
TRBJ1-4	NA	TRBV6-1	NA	CASSLQGTTNEKLFF	TGTGCCAGCAGTCTCCAGGGGACAACTAATGAAAAACTGTTTTTT
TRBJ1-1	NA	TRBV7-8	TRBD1	CASSGQGVTTEAFF	TGTGCCAGCAGCGGGCAGGGGGTTACGACTGAAGCTTTCTTT
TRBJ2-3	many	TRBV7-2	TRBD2	CASSLAVAGVDTQYF	TGTGCCAGCAGCTTAGCTGTAGCGGGAGTAGATACGCAGTATTTT
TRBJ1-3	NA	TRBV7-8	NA	CASSLAFAGLGGNTIYF	TGTGCCAGCAGCTTAGCGTTCGCAGGGCTGGGAGGAAACACCATATATTTT
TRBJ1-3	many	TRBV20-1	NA	CSARGFSGGNTIYF	TGCAGTGCTAGAGGGTTCTCGGGCGGAAACACCATATATTTT
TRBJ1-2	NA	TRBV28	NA	CASSLNSGAGGYTF	TGTGCCAGCAGTTTAAACTCAGGGGCTGGTGGCTACACCTTC
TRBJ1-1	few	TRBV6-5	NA	CASSYGGGGMNTEAFF	TGTGCCAGCAGTTACGGAGGAGGGGGGATGAACACTGAAGCTTTCTTT
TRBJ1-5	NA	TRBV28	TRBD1	CATRWGDRVSQPQHF	TGTGCCACTCGATGGGGTGACAGGGTCAGTCAGCCCCAGCATTTT
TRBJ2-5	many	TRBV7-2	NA	CASSLARVETQYF	TGTGCCAGCAGCTTAGCGCGGGTTGAAACCCAGTACTTC
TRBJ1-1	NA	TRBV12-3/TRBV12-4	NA	CASSFRDAPEAFF	TGTGCCAGCAGTTTTCGGGACGCCCCAGAAGCTTTCTTT
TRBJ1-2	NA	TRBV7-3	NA	CASSFQGSYGYTF	TGTGCCAGCAGCTTTCAAGGGTCCTATGGCTACACCTTC
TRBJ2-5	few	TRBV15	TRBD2	CATSSGASGFLTQYF	TGTGCCACCAGCAGCGGGGCTAGCGGCTTTCTGACCCAGTACTTC
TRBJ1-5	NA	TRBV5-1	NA	CASRRDVEREPQHF	TGCGCCAGCAGGCGGGACGTTGAGAGAGAGCCCCAGCATTTT
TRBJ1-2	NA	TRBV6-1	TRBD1	CASRQNRGTYGYTF	TGTGCCAGCAGGCAAAACAGGGGCACCTATGGCTACACCTTC
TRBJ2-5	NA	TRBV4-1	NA	CASSQERSETQYF	TGTGCCAGCAGCCAAGAGAGGTCCGAGACCCAGTACTTC
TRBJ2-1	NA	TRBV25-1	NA	CASSEPPSRGVDEQFF	TGTGCCAGCAGTGAACCCCCCTCCAGGGGGGTCGATGAGCAGTTCTTC
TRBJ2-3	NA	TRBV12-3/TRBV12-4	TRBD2	CASTLAGGTQYF	TGTGCCAGCACCCTCGCGGGAGGGACGCAGTATTTT
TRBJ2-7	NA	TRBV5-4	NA	CASSRLGWTTTLYEQYF	TGTGCCAGCAGCCGCCTCGGTTGGACGACGACCCTCTACGAGCAGTACTTC
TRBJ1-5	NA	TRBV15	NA	CATSRVGTAYSNQPQHF	TGTGCCACCAGCAGAGTGGGGACGGCGTATAGCAATCAGCCCCAGCATTTT
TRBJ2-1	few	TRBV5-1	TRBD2	CASSLVRESTNEQFF	TGCGCCAGCAGCTTGGTGCGGGAGAGTACCAATGAGCAGTTCTTC
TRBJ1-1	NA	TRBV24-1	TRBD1	CATRDRENTEAFF	TGTGCCACCCGGGACAGGGAGAACACTGAAGCTTTCTTT
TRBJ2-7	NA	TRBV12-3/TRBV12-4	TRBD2	CASSQLARSYEQYF	TGTGCCAGCAGTCAACTAGCGCGCTCCTACGAGCAGTACTTC
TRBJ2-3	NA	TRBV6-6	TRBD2	CASSYGTSGQPTDTQYF	TGTGCCAGCAGTTACGGGACTAGCGGACAACCCACAGATACGCAGTATTTT
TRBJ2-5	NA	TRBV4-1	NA	CASSQNQGGLETQYF	TGCGCCAGCAGCCAAAACCAGGGAGGACTAGAGACCCAGTACTTC
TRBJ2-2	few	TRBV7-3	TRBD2	CASRRTSGIGTGELFF	TGTGCCAGCAGGAGGACTAGCGGGATTGGCACCGGGGAGCTGTTTTTT
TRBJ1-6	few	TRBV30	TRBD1	CAWTGTANSPLHF	TGTGCCTGGACCGGGACAGCTAATTCACCCCTCCACTTT
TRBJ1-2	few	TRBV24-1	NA	CATSDQSSYGYTF	TGTGCCACCAGTGATCAGTCTAGCTATGGCTACACCTTC
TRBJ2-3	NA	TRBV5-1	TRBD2	CASSLGTSEYTDTQYF	TGCGCCAGCAGCTTGGGTACTAGCGAGTACACAGATACGCAGTATTTT